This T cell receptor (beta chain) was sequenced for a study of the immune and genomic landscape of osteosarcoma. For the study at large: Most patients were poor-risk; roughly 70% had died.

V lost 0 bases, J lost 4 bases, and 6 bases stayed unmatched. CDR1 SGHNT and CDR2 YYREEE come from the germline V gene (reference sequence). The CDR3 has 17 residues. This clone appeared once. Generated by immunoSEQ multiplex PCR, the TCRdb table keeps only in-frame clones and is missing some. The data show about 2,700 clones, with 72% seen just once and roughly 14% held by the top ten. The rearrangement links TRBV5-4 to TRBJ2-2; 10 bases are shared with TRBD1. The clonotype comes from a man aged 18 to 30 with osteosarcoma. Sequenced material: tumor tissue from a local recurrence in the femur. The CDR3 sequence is CASSLALTGGRTGELFF. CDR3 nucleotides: TGTGCCAGCAGCTTGGCCTTGACAGGGGGCCGCACCGGGGAGCTGTTTTTT.